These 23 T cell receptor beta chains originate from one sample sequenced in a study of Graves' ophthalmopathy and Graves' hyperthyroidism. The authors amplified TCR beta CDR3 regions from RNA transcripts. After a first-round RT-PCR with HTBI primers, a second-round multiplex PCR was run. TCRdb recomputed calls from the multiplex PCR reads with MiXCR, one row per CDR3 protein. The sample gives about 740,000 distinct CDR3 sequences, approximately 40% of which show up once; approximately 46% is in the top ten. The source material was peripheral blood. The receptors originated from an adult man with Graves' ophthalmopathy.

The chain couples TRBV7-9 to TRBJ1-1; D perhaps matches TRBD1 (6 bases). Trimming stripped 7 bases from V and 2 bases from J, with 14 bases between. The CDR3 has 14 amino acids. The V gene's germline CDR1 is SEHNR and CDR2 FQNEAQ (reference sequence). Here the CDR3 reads CASTVGQRNTEAFF. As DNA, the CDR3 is TGTGCCAGCACAGTAGGACAGAGAAACACTGAAGCTTTCTTT.

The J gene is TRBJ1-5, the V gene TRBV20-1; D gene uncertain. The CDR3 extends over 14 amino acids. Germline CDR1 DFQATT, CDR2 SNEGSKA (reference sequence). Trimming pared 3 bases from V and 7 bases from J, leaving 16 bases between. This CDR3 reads CSASVGRGRQPQHF. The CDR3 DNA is TGCAGTGCTAGTGTCGGGCGAGGGAGGCAGCCCCAGCATTTT.

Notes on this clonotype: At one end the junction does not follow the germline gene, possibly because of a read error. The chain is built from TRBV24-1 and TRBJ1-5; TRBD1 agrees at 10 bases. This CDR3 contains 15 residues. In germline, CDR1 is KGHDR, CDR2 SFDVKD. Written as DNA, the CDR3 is TGTGCCAGCAGTTACTCCGGGACAGGGGATCAGCCCCAGCATTTT. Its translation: CASSYSGTGDQPQHF.

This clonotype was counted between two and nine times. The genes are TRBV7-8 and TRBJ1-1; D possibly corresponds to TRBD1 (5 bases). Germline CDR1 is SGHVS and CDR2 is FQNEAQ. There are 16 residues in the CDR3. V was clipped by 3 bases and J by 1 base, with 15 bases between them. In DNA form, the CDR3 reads TGTGCCAGCAGCTTGGGACCTACCCGGGGGAACACTGAAGCTTTCTTT. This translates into CASSLGPTRGNTEAFF.

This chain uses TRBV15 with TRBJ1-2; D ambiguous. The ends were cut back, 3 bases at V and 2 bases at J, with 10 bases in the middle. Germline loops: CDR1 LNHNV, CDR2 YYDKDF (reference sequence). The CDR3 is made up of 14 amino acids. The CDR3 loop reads CATSSFTQNYGYTF. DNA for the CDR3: TGTGCCACCAGCAGCTTCACGCAAAACTATGGCTACACCTTC.

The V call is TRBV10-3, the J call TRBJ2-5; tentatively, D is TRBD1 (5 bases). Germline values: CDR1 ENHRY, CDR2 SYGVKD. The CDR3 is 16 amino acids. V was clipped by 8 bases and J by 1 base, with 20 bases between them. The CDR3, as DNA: TGTGCCATCGCCCCCCATTTGAGACAGAGCCAAGAGACCCAGTACTTC. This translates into CAIAPHLRQSQETQYF.

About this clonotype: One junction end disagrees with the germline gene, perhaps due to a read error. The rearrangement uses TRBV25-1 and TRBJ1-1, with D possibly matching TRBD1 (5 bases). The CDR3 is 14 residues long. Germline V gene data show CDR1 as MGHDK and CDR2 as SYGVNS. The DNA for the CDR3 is TGCGCCAGCAGCAAGGACACGGGGATAACTGAAGCTTTCTTT. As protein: CASSKDTGITEAFF. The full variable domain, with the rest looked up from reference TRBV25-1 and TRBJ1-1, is EADIYQTPRYLVIGTGKKITLECSQTMGHDKMYWYQQDPGMELHLIHYSYGVNSTEKGDLSSESTVSRIRTEHFPLTLESARPSHTSQYLCASSKDTGITEAFFGQGTRLTVV.

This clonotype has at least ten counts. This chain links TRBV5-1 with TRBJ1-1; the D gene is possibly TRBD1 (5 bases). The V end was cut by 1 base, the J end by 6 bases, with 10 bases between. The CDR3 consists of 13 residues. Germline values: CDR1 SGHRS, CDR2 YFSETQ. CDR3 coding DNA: TGCGCCAGCAGCTTGAAGGACACTTCTGAAGCTTTCTTT. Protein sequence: CASSLKDTSEAFF.

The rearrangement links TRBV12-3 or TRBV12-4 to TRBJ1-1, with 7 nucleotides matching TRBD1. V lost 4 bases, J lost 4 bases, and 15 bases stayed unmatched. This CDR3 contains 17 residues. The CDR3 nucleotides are TGTGCCAGCAGTTCCCTTAGCCCCCGACAGGGCGGCACTGAAGCTTTCTTT. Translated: CASSSLSPRQGGTEAFF.

The CDR3 nucleotides read TGTGCCACCAGTTACCCCGACACGGGGGAGCAGTACTTC. This sequence encodes CATSYPDTGEQYF. The V and J genes are TRBV24-1 and TRBJ2-7; maybe TRBD2 (5 bases). CDR3 size: 13 residues. Germline V gives CDR1 KGHDR, CDR2 SFDVKD. V was clipped by 6 bases and J by 7 bases, with 15 bases between them.

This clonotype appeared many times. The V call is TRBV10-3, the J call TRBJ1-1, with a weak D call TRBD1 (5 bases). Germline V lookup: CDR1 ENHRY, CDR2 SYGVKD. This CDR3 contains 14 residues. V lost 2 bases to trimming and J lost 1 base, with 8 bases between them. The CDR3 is CAISEAGTNTEAFF. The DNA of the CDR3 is TGTGCCATCAGTGAGGCCGGGACGAACACTGAAGCTTTCTTT.

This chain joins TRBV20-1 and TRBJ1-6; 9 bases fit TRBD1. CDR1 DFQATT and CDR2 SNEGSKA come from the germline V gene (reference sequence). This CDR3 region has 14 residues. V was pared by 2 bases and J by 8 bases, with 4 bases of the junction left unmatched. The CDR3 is CSARMGQGHSPLHF. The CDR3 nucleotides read TGCAGTGCTAGAATGGGACAGGGTCATTCACCCCTCCACTTT.

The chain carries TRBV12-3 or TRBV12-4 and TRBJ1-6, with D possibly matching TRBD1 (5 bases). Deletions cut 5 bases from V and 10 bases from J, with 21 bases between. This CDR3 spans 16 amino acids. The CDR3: CASSHFGATEGSPLHF. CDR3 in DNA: TGTGCCAGCAGTCATTTTGGGGCCACAGAGGGGTCACCCCTCCACTTT.

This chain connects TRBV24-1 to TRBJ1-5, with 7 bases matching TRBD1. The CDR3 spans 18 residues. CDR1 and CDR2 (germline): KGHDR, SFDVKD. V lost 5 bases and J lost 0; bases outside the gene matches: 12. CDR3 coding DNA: TGTGCCACCAGTGCCCCAGGACAGGTAGCTTATAGCAATCAGCCCCAGCATTTT. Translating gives CATSAPGQVAYSNQPQHF.

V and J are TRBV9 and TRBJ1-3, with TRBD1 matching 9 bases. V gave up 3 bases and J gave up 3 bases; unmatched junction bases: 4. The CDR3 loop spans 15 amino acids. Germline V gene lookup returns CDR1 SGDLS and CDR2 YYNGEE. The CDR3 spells CASSAGQGFGNTIYF. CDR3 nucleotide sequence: TGTGCCAGCAGCGCCGGACAGGGGTTTGGAAACACCATATATTTT. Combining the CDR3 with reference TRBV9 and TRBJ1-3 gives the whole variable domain DSGVTQTPKHLITATGQRVTLRCSPRSGDLSVYWYQQSLDQGLQFLIQYYNGEERAKGNILERFSAQQFPDLHSELNLSSLELGDSALYFCASSAGQGFGNTIYFGEGSWLTVV.

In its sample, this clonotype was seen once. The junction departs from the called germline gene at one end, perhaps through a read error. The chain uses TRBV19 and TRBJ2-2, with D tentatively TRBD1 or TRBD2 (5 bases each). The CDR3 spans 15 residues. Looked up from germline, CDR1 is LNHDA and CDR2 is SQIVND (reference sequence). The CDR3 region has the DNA TGTGCCAGTAGTACCATTCCGACAGCCACCGGGGTGCTGTTTTTT. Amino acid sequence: CASSTIPTATGVLFF.

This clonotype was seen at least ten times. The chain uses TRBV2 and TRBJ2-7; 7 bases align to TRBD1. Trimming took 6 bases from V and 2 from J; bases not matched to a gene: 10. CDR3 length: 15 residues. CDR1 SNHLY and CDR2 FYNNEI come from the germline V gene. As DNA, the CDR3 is TGTGCCAGCAGGGCTGACAGGGTTGGAACCTACGAGCAGTACTTC. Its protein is CASRADRVGTYEQYF.

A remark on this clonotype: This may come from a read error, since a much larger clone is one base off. The CDR3 reads CASRSSGELFF. The CDR3, as DNA: TGTGCCAGCAGATCCTCCGGGGAGCTGTTTTTT. The chain combines TRBV7-9 with TRBJ2-2, with D unresolved. The CDR3 has 11 residues. Germline V gene lookup returns CDR1 SEHNR and CDR2 FQNEAQ (reference sequence). V shed 6 bases and J shed 6 bases, with 5 bases lying between them. The entire variable domain, with the rest obtained from reference TRBV7-9 and TRBJ2-2, is as follows: DTGVSQNPRHKITKRGQNVTFRCDPISEHNRLYWYRQTLGQGPEFLTYFQNEAQLEKSRLLSDRFSAERPKGSFSTLEIQRTEQGDSAMYLCASRSSGELFFGEGSRLTVL.

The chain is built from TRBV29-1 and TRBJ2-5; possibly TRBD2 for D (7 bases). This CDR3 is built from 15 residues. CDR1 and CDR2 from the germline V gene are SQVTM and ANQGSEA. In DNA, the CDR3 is TGCAGTGCTAGGCGAGGGGGGGGCCCCCAAGAGACCCAGTACTTC. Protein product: CSARRGGGPQETQYF.

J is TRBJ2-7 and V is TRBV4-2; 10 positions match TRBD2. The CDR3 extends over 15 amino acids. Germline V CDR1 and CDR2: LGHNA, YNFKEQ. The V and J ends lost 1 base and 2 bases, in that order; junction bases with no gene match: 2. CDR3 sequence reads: CASSQGSGRTYEQYF. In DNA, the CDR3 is TGTGCCAGCAGCCAAGGTAGCGGGAGGACCTACGAGCAGTACTTC.

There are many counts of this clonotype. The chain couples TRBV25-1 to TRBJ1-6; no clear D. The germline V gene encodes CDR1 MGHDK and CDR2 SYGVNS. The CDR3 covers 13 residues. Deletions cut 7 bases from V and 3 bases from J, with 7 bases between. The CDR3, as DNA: TGTGCCAGCAAGCAGGACTATAATTCACCCCTCCACTTT. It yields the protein CASKQDYNSPLHF.

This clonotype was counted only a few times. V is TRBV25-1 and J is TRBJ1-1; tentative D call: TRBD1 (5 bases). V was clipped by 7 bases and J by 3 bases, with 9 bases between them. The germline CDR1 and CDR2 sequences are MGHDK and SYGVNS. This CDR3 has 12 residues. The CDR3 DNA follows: TGTGCCAGCACAGGGCGTTACACTGAAGCTTTCTTT. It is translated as CASTGRYTEAFF.

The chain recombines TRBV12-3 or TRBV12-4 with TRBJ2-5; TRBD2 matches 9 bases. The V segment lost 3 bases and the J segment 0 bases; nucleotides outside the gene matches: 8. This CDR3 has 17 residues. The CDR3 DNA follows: TGTGCCAGCAGTTTTCCGGCTAGCGGGAAGTACCAAGAGACCCAGTACTTC. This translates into CASSFPASGKYQETQYF.